This TCR beta chain was recorded in a study of T cell responses to AZD1222 COVID-19 vaccine. General study findings and limits: At 160-218 and 743-854, vaccine-associated CD4 TCRs were dominant, and they spanned spike. Two AZD1222 administrations were followed by greater Spike-specific TCR breadth and depth. Sampling captured repertoires only after the peak T cell response.

As concerns this clone: Its matching antigen is unknown.

Using immunoSEQ multiplex PCR, the repertoire was profiled, and TCRdb retains in-frame clones only, with some absent. The sample includes about 140,000 clones, roughly nine tenths seen only once; the top ten take under 1.5%. The CDR3 totals 11 residues. V gave up 0 bases and J gave up 6 bases, with 4 bases separating them. Germline assignment: CDR1 SGDLS and CDR2 YYNGEE. The TCR was taken from an adult who received the AZD1222 COVID-19 vaccine. Sample: peripheral blood, taken 28 days after the second AZD1222 dose. The chain combines TRBV9 with TRBJ2-7; D remains unclear. In DNA, the CDR3 is TGTGCCAGCAGCGTAGGGCGCGAGCAGTACTTC. It translates to CASSVGREQYF.